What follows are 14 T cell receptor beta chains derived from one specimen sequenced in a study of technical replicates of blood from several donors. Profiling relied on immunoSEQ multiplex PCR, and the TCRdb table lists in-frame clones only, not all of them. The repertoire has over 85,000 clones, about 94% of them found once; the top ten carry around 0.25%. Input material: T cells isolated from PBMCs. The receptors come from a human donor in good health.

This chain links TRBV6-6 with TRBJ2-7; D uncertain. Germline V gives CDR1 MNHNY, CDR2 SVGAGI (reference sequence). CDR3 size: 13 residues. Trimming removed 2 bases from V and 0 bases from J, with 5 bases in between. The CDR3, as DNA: TGTGCCAGCAGTTACGGCGGCTCCTACGAGCAGTACTTC. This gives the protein CASSYGGSYEQYF.

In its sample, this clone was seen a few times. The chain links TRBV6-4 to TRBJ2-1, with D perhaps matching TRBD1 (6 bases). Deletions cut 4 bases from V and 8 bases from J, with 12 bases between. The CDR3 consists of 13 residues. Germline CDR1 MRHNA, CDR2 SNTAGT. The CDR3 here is CASSGEQGHEQFF. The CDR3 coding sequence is TGTGCCAGCAGTGGGGAACAGGGTCATGAGCAGTTCTTC.

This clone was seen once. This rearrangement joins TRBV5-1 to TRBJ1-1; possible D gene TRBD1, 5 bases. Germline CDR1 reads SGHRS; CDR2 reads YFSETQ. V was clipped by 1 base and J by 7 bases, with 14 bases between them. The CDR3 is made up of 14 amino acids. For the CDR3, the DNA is TGCGCCAGCAGCTTGAGCAGCAGGGAGGATGAAGCTTTCTTT. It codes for CASSLSSREDEAFF. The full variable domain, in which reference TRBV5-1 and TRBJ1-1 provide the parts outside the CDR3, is KAGVTQTPRYLIKTRGQQVTLSCSPISGHRSVSWYQQTPGQGLQFLFEYFSETQRNKGNFPGRFSGRQFSNSRSEMNVSTLELGDSALYLCASSLSSREDEAFFGQGTRLTVV.

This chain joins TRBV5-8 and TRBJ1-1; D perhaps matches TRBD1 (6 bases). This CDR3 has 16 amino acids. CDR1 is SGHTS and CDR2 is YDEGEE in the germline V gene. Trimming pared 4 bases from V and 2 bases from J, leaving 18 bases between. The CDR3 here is CASSPGTQPPNTEAFF. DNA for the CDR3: TGTGCCAGCAGCCCCGGGACACAACCCCCAAACACTGAAGCTTTCTTT.

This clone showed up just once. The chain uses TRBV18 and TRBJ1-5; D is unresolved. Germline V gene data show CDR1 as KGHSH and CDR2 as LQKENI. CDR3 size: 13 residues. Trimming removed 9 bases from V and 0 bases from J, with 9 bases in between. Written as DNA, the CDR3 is TGTGCCAGTTCGAGGATTAGCAATCAGCCCCAGCATTTT. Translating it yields CASSRISNQPQHF.

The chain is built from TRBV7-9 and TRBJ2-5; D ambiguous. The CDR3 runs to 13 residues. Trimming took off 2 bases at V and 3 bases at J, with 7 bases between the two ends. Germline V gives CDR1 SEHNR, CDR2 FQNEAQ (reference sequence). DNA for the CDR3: TGTGCCAGCAGCTTAAACGAGAAAGAGACCCAGTACTTC. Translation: CASSLNEKETQYF.

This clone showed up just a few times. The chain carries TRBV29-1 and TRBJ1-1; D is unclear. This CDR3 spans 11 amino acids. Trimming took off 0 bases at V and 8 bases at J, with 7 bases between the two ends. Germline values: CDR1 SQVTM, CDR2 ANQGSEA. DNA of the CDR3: TGCAGCGTTGAAGAAAGAGCAGAAGCTTTCTTT. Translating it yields CSVEERAEAFF.

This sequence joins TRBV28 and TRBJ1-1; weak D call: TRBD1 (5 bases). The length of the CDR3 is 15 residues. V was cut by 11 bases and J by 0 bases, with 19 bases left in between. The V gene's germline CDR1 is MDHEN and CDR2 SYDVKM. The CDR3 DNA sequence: TGTGCCCGGCAAGCGGGGGGTAACATGAACACTGAAGCTTTCTTT. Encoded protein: CARQAGGNMNTEAFF. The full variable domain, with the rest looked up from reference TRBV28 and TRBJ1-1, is DVKVTQSSRYLVKRTGEKVFLECVQDMDHENMFWYRQDPGLGLRLIYFSYDVKMKEKGDIPEGYSVSREKKERFSLILESASTNQTSMYLCARQAGGNMNTEAFFGQGTRLTVV.

The CDR3 loop reads CASSLPTANTEAFF. Here the CDR3 DNA reads TGTGCCAGCAGCCTACCTACAGCGAACACTGAAGCTTTCTTT. J is TRBJ1-1 and V is TRBV5-4; D is undetermined. Between the trimmed V and J ends, which lost 4 bases and 1 base, there was a span of 11 bases. This CDR3 contains 14 residues. The germline V gene has CDR1 SGHNT and CDR2 YYREEE (reference sequence).

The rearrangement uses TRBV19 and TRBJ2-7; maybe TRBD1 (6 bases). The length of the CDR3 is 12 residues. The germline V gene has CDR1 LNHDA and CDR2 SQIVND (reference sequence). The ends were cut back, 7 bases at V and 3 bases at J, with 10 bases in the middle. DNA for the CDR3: TGTGCCAGTAATGGGGACAACTACGAGCAGTACTTC. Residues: CASNGDNYEQYF. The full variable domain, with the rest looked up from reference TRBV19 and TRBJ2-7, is DGGITQSPKYLFRKEGQNVTLSCEQNLNHDAMYWYRQDPGQGLRLIYYSQIVNDFQKGDIAEGYSVSREKKESFPLTVTSAQKNPTAFYLCASNGDNYEQYFGPGTRLTVT.

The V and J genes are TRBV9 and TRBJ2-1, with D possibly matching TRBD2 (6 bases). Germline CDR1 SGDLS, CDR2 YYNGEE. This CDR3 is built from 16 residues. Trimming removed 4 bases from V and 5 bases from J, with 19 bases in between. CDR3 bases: TGTGCCAGCAGCCTCCCTCGGGCGGGGCCAGACAATGAGCAGTTCTTC. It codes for CASSLPRAGPDNEQFF.

This chain's CDR3 is CASSLARTGGTEAFF. In nucleotides, the CDR3 is TGTGCCAGCAGCTTAGCACGGACAGGGGGAACTGAAGCTTTCTTT. The rearrangement joins TRBV7-8 to TRBJ1-1; 10 bases agree with TRBD1. V lost 0 bases and J lost 5; bases outside the gene matches: 3. The CDR3 extends over 15 amino acids. Germline CDR1 SGHVS, CDR2 FQNEAQ. The full variable domain, its missing parts supplied by reference TRBV7-8 and TRBJ1-1, is GAGVSQSPRYKVAKRGQDVALRCDPISGHVSLFWYQQALGQGPEFLTYFQNEAQLDKSGLPSDRFFAERPEGSVSTLKIQRTQQEDSAVYLCASSLARTGGTEAFFGQGTRLTVV.

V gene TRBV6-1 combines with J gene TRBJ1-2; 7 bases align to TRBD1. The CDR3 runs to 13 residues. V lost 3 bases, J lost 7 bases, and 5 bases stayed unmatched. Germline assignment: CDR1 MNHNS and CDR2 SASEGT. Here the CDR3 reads CASSEYRGSGYTF. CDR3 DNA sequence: TGTGCCAGCAGTGAGTACAGGGGCAGTGGCTACACCTTC.

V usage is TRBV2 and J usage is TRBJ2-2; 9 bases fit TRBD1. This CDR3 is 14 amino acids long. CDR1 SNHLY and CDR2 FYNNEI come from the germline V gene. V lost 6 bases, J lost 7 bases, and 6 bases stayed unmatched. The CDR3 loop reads CASSSTGGNGELFF. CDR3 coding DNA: TGTGCCAGCAGCTCCACAGGGGGCAACGGGGAGCTGTTTTTT.